This T cell receptor beta chain was recorded in a study of cytomegalovirus exposure and HLA in healthy donors (dated by TCRdb to the late 2010s). Study-wide context: An earlier analysis of a few hundred of the donors reported around 280 Gb of sequence data and approximately 120 million unique TCR beta sequences obtained from about 200 million T cells. Among roughly 400 genotyped donors of the cohort, an average of approximately 240,000 unique TCR beta nucleotide sequences was sequenced per donor, of which about 20% were non-productive. A later genetic analysis used genome-wide SNP genotypes for about 65% of the roughly 700 donors, treating that subset as a discovery cohort. To predict cytomegalovirus infection status, the study brought together high-throughput TCR immunosequencing, statistical association of individual TCRs with disease status, and machine learning. All discovery cohort repertoires had been generated using a single sequencing platform. Class I and class II HLA loci were covered by the typing at four-digit resolution. Donor age, sex, ethnicity and CMV serostatus were collected together with the repertoire data. An earlier analysis of nearly 600 of the donors applied high-throughput TCR beta sequencing to assess whether each TCR beta V gene segment acted as functional or pseudogenic. Roughly five DR-DQ haplotypes were handled as single units for association and clustering because linkage in the cohort was strong. Typing coverage varied by locus: roughly 629-630 donors for A, B, C, DRB1 and DQB1; some 520 for DQA1; about 570 for DPA1; fewer than 480 for DPB1. An early release that covered some 640 HLA-typed donors contained about 300 gigabases of sequencing data and 80 million or so unique TCR sequences. Rather than drawing on any new phenotypic data, the later analysis identified candidate immune exposures from TCR beta sequences and the way those sequences occurred across donors. In a later analysis, previously published TCR beta repertoires from 500 to 750 donors were re-analyzed and high-resolution HLA genotyping was added so that TCR occurrence patterns could be studied. The study profiled the T cell repertoires of around 700 subjects by immunosequencing and related them to cytomegalovirus serostatus. A separate validation cohort of roughly 130 different subjects was used in addition to the roughly 720-subject first cohort. Of the roughly 390 genotyped donors, less than 90% were placed in the genetic ancestry cluster associated with self-reported Caucasian donors. The study aimed to test whether signatures of past pathogen exposure could be identified by cataloging public T cell receptors.

With regard to this clone: It lacks a known antigen. Base qualities are not at hand, and no much larger clone is one base apart.

The receptor library was made with the immunoSEQ multiplex PCR assay. The multiplex PCR relied on a mix of 60 forward primers for TCR Vbeta segments and 13 reverse primers for TCR Jbeta segments. The CDR3 region of rearranged TCR beta genes was amplified from genomic DNA with a multiplex PCR assay. The amplified TCR beta libraries were sequenced on the Illumina HiSeq System as 87-base-pair reads. Per the authors' processing: In a later analysis, some 80 million unique TCR beta chains were counted across the roughly 670 repertoires, and some 10 million of these chains were shared by at least two donors. A nearest-neighbor algorithm error-corrected the raw reads and collapsed the reads into unique sequences, merging closely related sequences to remove PCR and sequencing errors. Alignment of CDR3 sequences to IMGT reference sequences was used to assign V, D and J gene segments. For a sequence to be retained, at least a six-nucleotide match to both a V gene segment and a J gene segment was required. Rearrangements were called productive when the CDR3 lacked stop codons and stayed in frame with V and J; all others were non-productive. Following IMGT convention, CDR3 was defined as the stretch from the second conserved V-encoded cysteine to the conserved J-encoded phenylalanine. The earlier analysis of some 600 of the donors excluded sequences that lacked an unambiguous match to a single V gene segment. An earlier analysis of 550 to 650 of the donors classified V segments as functional when productive rearrangements were above 56.7% and as segregating when the standard deviation between donors was above 5%. To diagnose cytomegalovirus status from the catalog of TCR beta chain sequences, a statistical classification framework was built. In a later analysis, TCR nucleotide sequences were compared against IMGT/GENE-DB human TR gene sequences so that V and J genes could be assigned. Using the TCRdist pipeline, a later analysis assigned CDR3 sequences along with most-parsimonious VDJ recombination scenarios. In a later analysis, each TCR beta chain was defined by its CDR3 amino acid sequence together with its V-gene family, and reads lacking a unique V-gene family were excluded. In a later analysis, a few hundred highly shared, low-generation-probability nucleotide sequences were removed to address suspected cross-contamination and a sequencing artifact. A later analysis calculated a clonal expansion index for each public chain from normalized within-repertoire ranks of inferred template counts. Generation probabilities in a later analysis came from a VDJ recombination model fitted to out-of-frame rearrangements, and those results were checked against IGoR. Hypergeometric tests were used in a later analysis to score TCR-TCR, TCR-HLA and TCR-CMV co-occurrence, with a repertoire-size bias correction applied to the TCR pairs. False discovery rates were estimated in a later analysis by permuting HLA or CMV assignments 20 times. In a later analysis, co-occurring TCRs were grouped with DBSCAN, and TCRdist sequence similarity was added when clustering was performed within HLA-allele-positive subsets. For co-occurrence clustering, repertoires with fewer than 30,000 or more than 120,000 public chains were excluded, along with a handful of repertoires with anomalous nucleotide sharing. TCRdb re-hosts the immuneACCESS table, in-frame sequences only. Its copies lack some clones; in the studies checked, an unresolved V gene accounts for under half of them, and the cause for the rest is not known. V and J calls and clone size follow that table, whereas D and trimming were derived from the DNA. This sample lists 95,000 or so clones; about 86% were detected once. The top ten constitute approximately 4% of the sample.

The cohort comprised some 700 healthy bone marrow donors. At the time of sampling, all cohort members were nominally healthy, though unrecorded immune exposures were likely present. The donor was CMV seropositive and was included in the group of 270 or so seropositive cohort members. A peripheral blood sample was provided by each donor, and peripheral blood mononuclear cells were used for TCR beta sequencing. The Qiagen DNeasy Blood Extraction Kit was used to extract genomic DNA from the blood cell samples. The research as a whole found: For the cohort, immune exposure information was limited to CMV serostatus. Correlated functional status among segregating V segments might be attributable to linkage disequilibrium, but an unknown experimental factor could not be ruled out. In an earlier analysis of more than 500 of the donors, most TCR beta V segments appeared in productive rearrangements about 87% or about 30% of the time, broadly matching IMGT annotations. The study gave a list of about 150 TCR beta chains associated with cytomegalovirus. HLA typing was unavailable for some donors at each locus, so association tests used only the typed subset. The classifier was reported to diagnose cytomegalovirus status with high specificity and sensitivity in both the original cohort and the validation cohort. In a later genetic analysis, a missense DCLRE1C variant was associated with V-gene and J-gene trimming of TCR beta chains, and the association was replicated in an independent cohort. A cluster of highly shared sequence variants was judged likely to represent a technical artifact of the sequencing pipeline. The 87-base-pair reads could not distinguish some IMGT-functional V segments, including TRBV6-2 and TRBV6-3, so those segments were excluded. A later analysis found that TCR association rates varied across HLA loci, with DRB1 alleles showing the most associated TCRs and HLA-C alleles the fewest. A further reported finding was that TCR beta sequences accurately predicted the HLA-A and HLA-B alleles for most subjects in the first cohort. A few of the identified cytomegalovirus-associated TCR beta chains were confirmed in vitro to be specific for cytomegalovirus antigens. Compared with the roughly 670-donor mean, donors in an Asian-associated ancestry cluster had fewer N-insertions in productive TCRs, according to a later genetic analysis. In a later analysis, most CMV-associated TCR beta chains were found to appear HLA-restricted, with HLA associations seemingly driven largely by CMV exposure. According to the authors, the approach could potentially be generalized to other disease states and immunological phenotypes. Several of the top co-occurrence clusters appeared to be linked to parvovirus B19, influenza, CMV and Epstein-Barr virus, according to a later analysis. Assigning TCR associations to individual alleles was difficult when HLA alleles, especially DR and DQ, strongly co-occurred. Only TCR beta chains were sequenced in this cohort, and the absence of alpha or paired-chain data limited detectable features. Across donors, most TCR sequences were observed very rarely, whereas some public TCRs were present in many individuals. In a later analysis, HLA-associated TCR beta chains showed more clonal expansion and lower generation probabilities than non-associated chains that were equally common. Sequencing depth was assumed to be roughly uniform across donors in the presence/absence analyses, though that assumption may not hold. A later analysis associated approximately 17,000 TCR beta sequences with specific HLA alleles at a false discovery rate of 0.05. Seventeen rarely observed V segments, including chromosome 9 orphons, were excluded from the earlier analysis of approximately 500 of the donors because counts were too low.

A distance of 15 bases separates the germline ends of V and J, which lose 2 bases and 8 bases respectively. The germline V gene yields SGHDN for CDR1 and FVKESK for CDR2. The CDR3 runs 15 residues from the cysteine to the phenylalanine. The entry retains the CDR3 DNA only, 45 bases that are in frame from base 1. The sequencing sample was made of PBMCs. This chain is built from TRBV14 and TRBJ1-4, with no D gene named confidently. The receptor was isolated from a woman aged 70-85 years in good health and CMV-seropositive. The base sequence is TGTGCCAGCAGCCAACCCAACAGCCTTAAGGAAAAACTGTTTTTT. This codes for CASSQPNSLKEKLFF.